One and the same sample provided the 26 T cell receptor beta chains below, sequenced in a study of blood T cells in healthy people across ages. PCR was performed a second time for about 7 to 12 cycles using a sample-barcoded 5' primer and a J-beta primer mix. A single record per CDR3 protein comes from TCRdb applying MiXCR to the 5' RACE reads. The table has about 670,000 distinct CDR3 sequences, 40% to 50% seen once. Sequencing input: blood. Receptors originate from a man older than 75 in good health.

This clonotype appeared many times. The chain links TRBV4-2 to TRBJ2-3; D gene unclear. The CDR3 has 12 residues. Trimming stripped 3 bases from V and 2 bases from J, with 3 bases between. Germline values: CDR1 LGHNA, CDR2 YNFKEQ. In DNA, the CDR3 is TGTGCCAGCAGCCAGAACACAGATACGCAGTATTTT. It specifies CASSQNTDTQYF.

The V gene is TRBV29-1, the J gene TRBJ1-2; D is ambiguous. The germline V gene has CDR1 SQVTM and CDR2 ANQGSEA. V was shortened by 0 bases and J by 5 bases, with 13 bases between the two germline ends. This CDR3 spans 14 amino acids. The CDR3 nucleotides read TGCAGCGTTGAAGATGGTGGCACGCGGTATGGCTACACCTTC. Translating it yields CSVEDGGTRYGYTF.

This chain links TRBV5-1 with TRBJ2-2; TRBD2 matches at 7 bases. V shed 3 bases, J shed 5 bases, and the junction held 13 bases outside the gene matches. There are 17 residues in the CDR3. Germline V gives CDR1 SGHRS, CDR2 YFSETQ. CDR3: CASSSSLSNGGTGELFF. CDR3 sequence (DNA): TGCGCCAGCAGCTCTTCACTTAGCAACGGGGGGACCGGGGAGCTGTTTTTT.

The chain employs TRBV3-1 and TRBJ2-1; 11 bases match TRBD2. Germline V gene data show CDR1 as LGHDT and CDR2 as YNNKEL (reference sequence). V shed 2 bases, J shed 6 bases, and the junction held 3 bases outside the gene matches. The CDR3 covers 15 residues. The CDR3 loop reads CASSQLAGGSNEQFF. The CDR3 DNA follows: TGTGCCAGCAGCCAACTAGCGGGAGGCTCCAATGAGCAGTTCTTC.

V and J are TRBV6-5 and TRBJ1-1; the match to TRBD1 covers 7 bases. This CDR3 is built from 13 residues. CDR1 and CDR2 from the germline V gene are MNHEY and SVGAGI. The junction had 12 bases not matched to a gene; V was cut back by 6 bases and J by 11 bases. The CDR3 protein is CASRNRGPEVAFF. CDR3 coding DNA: TGTGCCAGCAGAAACAGGGGACCCGAGGTGGCTTTCTTT.

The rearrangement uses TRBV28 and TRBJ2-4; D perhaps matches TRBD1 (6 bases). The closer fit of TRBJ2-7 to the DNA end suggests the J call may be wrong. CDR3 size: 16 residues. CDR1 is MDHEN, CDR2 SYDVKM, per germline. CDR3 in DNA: TGTGCCAGCACCTCTCCGGAACAGGGCATTATCCACGAGCAGTACTTC. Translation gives CASTSPEQGIIHEQYF.

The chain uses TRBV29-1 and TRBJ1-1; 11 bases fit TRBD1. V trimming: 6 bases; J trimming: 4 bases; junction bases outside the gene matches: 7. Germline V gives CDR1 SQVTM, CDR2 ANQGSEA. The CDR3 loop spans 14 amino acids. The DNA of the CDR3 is TGCAGCGTGGAGGGACAGGGGGGTTTCACTGAAGCTTTCTTT. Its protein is CSVEGQGGFTEAFF.

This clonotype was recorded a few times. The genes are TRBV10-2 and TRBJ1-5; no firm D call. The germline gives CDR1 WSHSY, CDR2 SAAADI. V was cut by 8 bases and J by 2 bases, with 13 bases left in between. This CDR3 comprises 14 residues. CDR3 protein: CASSREKGNQPQHF. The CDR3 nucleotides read TGCGCCAGCTCTAGGGAGAAAGGCAATCAGCCCCAGCATTTT.

The CDR3 nucleotides are TGTGCCAGCAGTGAAACCGCTAACTATGGCTACACCTTC. This translates into CASSETANYGYTF. The chain employs TRBV6-1 and TRBJ1-2; D call uncertain. CDR1 is MNHNS, CDR2 SASEGT, per germline. The CDR3 is made up of 13 amino acids. The V end lost 2 bases, the J end lost 0 bases, and 4 bases lay between the germline ends.

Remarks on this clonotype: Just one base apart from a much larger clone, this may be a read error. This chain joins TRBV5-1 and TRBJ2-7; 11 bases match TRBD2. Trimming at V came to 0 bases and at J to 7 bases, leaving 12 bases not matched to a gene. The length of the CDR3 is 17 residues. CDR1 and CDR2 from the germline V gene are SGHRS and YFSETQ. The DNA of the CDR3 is TGCGCCAGCAGCTTGGCCGGAACTAGCGGGAGTAGGGATGAGCAGTACTTC. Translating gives CASSLAGTSGSRDEQYF.

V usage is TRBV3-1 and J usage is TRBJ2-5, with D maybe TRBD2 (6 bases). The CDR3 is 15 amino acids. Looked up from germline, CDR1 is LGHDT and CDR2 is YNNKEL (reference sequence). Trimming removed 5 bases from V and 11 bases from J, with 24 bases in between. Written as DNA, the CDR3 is TGTGCCAGCAGCGTCATAGCGGATGGAAACAATGAGCAGTACTTC. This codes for CASSVIADGNNEQYF.

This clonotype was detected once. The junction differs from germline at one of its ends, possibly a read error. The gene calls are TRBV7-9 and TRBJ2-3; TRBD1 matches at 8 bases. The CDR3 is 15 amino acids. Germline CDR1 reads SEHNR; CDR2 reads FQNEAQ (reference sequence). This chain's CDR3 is CASSLTGVATDTQYF. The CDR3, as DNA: TGCGCCAGCAGCCTGACAGGGGTCGCGACAGATACGCAGTATTTT.

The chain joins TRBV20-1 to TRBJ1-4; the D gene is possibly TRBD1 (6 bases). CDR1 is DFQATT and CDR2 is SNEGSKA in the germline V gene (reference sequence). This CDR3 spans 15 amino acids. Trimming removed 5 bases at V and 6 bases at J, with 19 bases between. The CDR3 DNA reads TGCAGTGCTCTTAGAGGCAGGGGTGGGGATGAAAAACTGTTTTTT. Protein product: CSALRGRGGDEKLFF.

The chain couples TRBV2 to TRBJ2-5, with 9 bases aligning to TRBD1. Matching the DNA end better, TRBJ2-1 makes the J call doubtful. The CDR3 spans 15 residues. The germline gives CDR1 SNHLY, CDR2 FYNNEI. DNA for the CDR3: TGTGCCAGCAGGGGGGACAGGGCGCTCCAAGAGACCCAGTTCTTC. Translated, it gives CASRGDRALQETQFF.

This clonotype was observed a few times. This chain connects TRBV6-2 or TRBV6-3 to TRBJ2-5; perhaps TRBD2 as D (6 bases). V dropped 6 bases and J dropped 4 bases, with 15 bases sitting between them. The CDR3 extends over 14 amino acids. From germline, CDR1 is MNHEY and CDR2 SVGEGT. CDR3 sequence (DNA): TGTGCCAGCAGACCCCGGCGGGGTCGAGAGACCCAGTACTTC. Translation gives CASRPRRGRETQYF.

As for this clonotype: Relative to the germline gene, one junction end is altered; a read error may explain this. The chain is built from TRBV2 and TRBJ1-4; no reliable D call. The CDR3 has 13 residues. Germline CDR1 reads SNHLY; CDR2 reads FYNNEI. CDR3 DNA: TGTGCCAGCAGTGATCTGTCTAACGAAAAACTGTTTTTT. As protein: CASSDLSNEKLFF.

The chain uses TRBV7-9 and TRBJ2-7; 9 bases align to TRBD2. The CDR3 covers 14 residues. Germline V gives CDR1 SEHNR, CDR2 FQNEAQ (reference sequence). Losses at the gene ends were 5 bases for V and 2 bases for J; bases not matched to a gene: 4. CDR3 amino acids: CASSPQRGAYEQYF. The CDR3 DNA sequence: TGTGCCAGCAGCCCTCAGCGGGGGGCCTACGAGCAGTACTTC.

The DNA for the CDR3 is TGTGCCAGCACAATTATTATGACTCGTGACGCGGGAGACTCCGTCGGCAGGGCTGGCTACACCTTC. This translates into CASTIIMTRDAGDSVGRAGYTF. This chain uses TRBV6-1 with TRBJ1-2; D possibly corresponds to TRBD1 (5 bases). This CDR3 contains 22 residues. Germline lookup yields CDR1 MNHNS and CDR2 SASEGT. The V end was cut by 7 bases, the J end by 7 bases, with 43 bases between.

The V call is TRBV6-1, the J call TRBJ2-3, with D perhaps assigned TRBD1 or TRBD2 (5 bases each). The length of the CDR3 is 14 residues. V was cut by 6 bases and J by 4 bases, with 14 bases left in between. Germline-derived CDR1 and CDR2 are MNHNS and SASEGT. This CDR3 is CASRRDQSSDTQYF. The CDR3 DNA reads TGTGCCAGCAGAAGGGACCAGAGTTCAGATACGCAGTATTTT.

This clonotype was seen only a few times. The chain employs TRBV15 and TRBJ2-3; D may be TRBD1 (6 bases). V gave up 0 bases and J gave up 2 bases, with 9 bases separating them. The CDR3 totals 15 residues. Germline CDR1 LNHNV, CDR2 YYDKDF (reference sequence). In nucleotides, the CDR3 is TGTGCCACCAGCAGAGATGGACAGTCCACAGATACGCAGTATTTT. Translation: CATSRDGQSTDTQYF.

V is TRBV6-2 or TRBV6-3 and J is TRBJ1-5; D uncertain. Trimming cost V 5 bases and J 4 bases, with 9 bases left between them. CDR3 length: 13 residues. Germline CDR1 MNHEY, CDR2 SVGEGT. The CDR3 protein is CASSNGRNQPQHF. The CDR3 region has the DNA TGTGCCAGCAGTAATGGCCGTAATCAGCCCCAGCATTTT.

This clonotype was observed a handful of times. CDR3 residues: CSARRELSPLHF. CDR3 nucleotides: TGCAGTGCTAGAAGGGAACTTTCACCCCTCCACTTT. The V and J genes are TRBV20-1 and TRBJ1-6, with D hard to call. V lost 2 bases and J 9 bases, leaving 8 bases between the germline ends. CDR1 is DFQATT and CDR2 is SNEGSKA in the germline V gene (reference sequence). This CDR3 has 12 residues.

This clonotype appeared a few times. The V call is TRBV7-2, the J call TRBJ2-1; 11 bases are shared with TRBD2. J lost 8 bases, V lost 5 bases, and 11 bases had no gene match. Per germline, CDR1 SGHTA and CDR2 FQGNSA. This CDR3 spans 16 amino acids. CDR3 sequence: CASSNSGGASVDEQFF. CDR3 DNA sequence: TGTGCCAGCAGCAATAGCGGGGGGGCAAGTGTGGATGAGCAGTTCTTC.

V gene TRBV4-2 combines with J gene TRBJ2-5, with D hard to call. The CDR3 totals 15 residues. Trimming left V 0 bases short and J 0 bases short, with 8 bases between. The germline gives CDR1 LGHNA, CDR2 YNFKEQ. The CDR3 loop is CASSQDLEYQETQYF. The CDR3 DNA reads TGTGCCAGCAGCCAAGATCTGGAGTACCAAGAGACCCAGTACTTC.

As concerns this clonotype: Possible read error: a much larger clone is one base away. CDR3 region: CSARGPNEQLF. CDR3 bases: TGCAGTGCTAGAGGGCCCAATGAGCAGCTCTTC. V and J are TRBV20-1 and TRBJ2-1, with D uncertain. The CDR3 sequence is 11 residues long. CDR1 is DFQATT, CDR2 SNEGSKA, per germline (reference sequence).

CDR3 nucleotides: TGCAGTGCACCACATTCTGGGGCCAACGTCCTGACTTTC. Translated, it gives CSAPHSGANVLTF. The chain has TRBV20-1 and TRBJ2-6; D gene ambiguous. The V gene lost 6 bases and the J gene lost 1 base, with 7 bases spanning the gap. This CDR3 spans 13 amino acids. Germline CDR1 reads DFQATT; CDR2 reads SNEGSKA (reference sequence).